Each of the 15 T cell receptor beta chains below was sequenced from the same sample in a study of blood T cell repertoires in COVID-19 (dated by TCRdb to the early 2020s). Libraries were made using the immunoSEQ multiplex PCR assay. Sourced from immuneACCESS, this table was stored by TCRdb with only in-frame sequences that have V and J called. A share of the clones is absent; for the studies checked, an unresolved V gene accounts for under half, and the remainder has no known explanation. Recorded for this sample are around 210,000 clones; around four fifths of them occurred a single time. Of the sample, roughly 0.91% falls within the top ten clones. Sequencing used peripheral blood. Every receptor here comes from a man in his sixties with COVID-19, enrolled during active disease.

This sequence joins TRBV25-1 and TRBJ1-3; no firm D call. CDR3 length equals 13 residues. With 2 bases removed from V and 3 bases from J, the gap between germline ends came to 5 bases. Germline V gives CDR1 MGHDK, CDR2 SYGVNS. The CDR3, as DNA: TGTGCCAGCAGTGAACCGGGTGGAAACACCATATATTTT. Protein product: CASSEPGGNTIYF. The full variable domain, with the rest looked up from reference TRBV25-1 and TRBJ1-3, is EADIYQTPRYLVIGTGKKITLECSQTMGHDKMYWYQQDPGMELHLIHYSYGVNSTEKGDLSSESTVSRIRTEHFPLTLESARPSHTSQYLCASSEPGGNTIYFGEGSWLTVV.

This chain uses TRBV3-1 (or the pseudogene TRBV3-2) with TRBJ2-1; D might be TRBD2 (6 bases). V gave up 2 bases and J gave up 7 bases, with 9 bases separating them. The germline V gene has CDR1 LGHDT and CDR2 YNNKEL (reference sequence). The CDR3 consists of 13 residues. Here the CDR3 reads CASSQRRGNEQFF. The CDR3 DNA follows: TGTGCCAGCAGCCAACGGCGGGGAAATGAGCAGTTCTTC.

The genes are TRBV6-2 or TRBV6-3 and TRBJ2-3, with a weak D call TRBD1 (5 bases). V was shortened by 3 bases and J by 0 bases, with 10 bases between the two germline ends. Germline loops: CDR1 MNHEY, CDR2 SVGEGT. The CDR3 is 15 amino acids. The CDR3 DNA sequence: TGTGCCAGCAGTTATTTGACAGCTAGCACAGATACGCAGTATTTT. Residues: CASSYLTASTDTQYF.

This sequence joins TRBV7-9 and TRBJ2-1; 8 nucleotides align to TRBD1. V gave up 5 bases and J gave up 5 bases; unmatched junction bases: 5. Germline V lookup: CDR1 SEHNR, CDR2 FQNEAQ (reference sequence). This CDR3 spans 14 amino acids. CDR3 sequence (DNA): TGTGCCAGCAGCACCGGACAGGGCAACAATGAGCAGTTCTTC. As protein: CASSTGQGNNEQFF. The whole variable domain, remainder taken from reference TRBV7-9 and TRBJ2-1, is DTGVSQNPRHKITKRGQNVTFRCDPISEHNRLYWYRQTLGQGPEFLTYFQNEAQLEKSRLLSDRFSAERPKGSFSTLEIQRTEQGDSAMYLCASSTGQGNNEQFFGPGTRLTVL.

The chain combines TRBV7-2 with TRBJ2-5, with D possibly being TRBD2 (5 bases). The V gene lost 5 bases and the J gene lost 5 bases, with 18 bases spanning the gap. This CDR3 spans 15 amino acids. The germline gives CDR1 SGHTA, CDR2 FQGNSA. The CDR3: CASSPRVRGRETQYF. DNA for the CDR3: TGTGCCAGCAGCCCAAGGGTCCGGGGAAGGGAGACCCAGTACTTC.

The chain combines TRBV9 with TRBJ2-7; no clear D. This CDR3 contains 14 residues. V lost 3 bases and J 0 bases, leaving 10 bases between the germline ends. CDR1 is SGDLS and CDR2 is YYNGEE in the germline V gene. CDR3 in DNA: TGTGCCAGCAGCGCTTATTGGAGCTCCTACGAGCAGTACTTC. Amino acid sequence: CASSAYWSSYEQYF.

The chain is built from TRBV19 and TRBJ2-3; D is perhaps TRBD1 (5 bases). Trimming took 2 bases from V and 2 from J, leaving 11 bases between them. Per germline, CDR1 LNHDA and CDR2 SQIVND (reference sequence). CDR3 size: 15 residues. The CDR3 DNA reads TGTGCCAGTAGTATACTTGGCAGGGACACAGATACGCAGTATTTT. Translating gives CASSILGRDTDTQYF.

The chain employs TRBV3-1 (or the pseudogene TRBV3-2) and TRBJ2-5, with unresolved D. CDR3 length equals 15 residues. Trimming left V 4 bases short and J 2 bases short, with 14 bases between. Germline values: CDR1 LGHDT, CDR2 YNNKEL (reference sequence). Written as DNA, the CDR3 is TGTGCCAGCAGCCTCCCCCAGGCGAGTCAAGAGACCCAGTACTTC. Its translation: CASSLPQASQETQYF.

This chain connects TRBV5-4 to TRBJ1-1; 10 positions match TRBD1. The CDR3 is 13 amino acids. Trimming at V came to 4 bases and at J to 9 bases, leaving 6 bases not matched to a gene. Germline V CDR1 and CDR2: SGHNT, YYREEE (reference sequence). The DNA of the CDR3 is TGTGCCAGCAGCGCCGGACAGGGGGTTCAAGCTTTCTTT. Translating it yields CASSAGQGVQAFF.

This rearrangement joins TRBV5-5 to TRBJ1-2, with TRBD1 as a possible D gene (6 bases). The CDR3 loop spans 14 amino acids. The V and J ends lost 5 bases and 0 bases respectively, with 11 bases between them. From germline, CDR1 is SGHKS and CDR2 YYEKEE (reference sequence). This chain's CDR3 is CASRWDTANYGYTF. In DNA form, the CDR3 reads TGTGCCAGCAGGTGGGACACTGCTAACTATGGCTACACCTTC.

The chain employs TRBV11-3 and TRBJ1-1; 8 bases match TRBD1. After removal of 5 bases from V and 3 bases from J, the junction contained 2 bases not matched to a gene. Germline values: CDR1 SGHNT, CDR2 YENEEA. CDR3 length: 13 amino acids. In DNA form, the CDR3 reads TGTGCCAGCAGCACACAGGGGGACACTGAAGCTTTCTTT. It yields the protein CASSTQGDTEAFF.

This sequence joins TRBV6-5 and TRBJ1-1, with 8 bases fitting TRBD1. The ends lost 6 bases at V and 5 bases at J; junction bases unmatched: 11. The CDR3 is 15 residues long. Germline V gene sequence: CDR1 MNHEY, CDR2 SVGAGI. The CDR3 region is CASRDRQGIGTEAFF. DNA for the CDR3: TGTGCCAGCAGGGATAGACAGGGGATCGGGACTGAAGCTTTCTTT.

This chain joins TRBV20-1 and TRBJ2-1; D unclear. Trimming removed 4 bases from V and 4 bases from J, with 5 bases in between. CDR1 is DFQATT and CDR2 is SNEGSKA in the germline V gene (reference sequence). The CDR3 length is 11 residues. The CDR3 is CSATEYNEQFF. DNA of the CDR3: TGCAGTGCTACCGAGTACAATGAGCAGTTCTTC.

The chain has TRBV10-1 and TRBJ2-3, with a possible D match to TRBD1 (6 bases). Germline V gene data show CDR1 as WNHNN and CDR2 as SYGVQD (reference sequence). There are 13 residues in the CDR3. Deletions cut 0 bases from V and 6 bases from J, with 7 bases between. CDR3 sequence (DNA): TGCGCCAGCAGTGAGTCAAGGGGGGATACGCAGTATTTT. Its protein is CASSESRGDTQYF.

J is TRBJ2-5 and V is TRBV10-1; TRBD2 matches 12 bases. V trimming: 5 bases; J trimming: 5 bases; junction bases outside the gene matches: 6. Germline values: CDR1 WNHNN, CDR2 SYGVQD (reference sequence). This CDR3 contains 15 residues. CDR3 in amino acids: CASSPTSGSMETQYF. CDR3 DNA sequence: TGCGCCAGCAGTCCGACTAGCGGGAGTATGGAGACCCAGTACTTC.